The rows below give T cell receptor beta chains drawn from one sample of a study of blood T cell repertoires in COVID-19. Sequenced by immunoSEQ multiplex PCR; TCRdb stores in-frame clones only, minus some. The profile shows 250,000 or so clones, just under 90% of them singletons. Sequences were obtained from peripheral blood. These receptors were obtained from a young man with COVID-19, enrolled during active disease. The CDR3 runs from the conserved cysteine through the conserved F or W. Each record gives: CDR3 protein, CDR3 DNA, CDR3 length, D gene, clone size, V gene, J gene. D genes are given only for firm matches. Rows may omit the clone size; those that give it use once, few, many or a size class.

CDR3 protein: CASRPGLAGVRSYNEQFF
CDR3 DNA: TGTGCCAGTAGACCGGGACTAGCGGGAGTACGGTCCTACAATGAGCAGTTCTTC
CDR3 length: 18
D gene: TRBD2
clone size: once
V gene: TRBV19
J gene: TRBJ2-1

CDR3 protein: CASRNTGTGGNYGYTF
CDR3 DNA: TGTGCCAGCAGAAACACCGGGACAGGGGGAAACTATGGCTACACCTTC
CDR3 length: 16
D gene: TRBD1
clone size: -
V gene: TRBV28
J gene: TRBJ1-2

CDR3 protein: CASSSPLTGSYGYTF
CDR3 DNA: TGTGCCAGCAGCTCCCCACTGACAGGATCCTATGGCTACACCTTC
CDR3 length: 15
D gene: -
clone size: -
V gene: TRBV7-8
J gene: TRBJ1-2

CDR3 protein: CASSLALGGTEAFF
CDR3 DNA: TGTGCCAGCAGTCTCGCTTTAGGGGGCACTGAAGCTTTCTTT
CDR3 length: 14
D gene: -
clone size: -
V gene: TRBV6-5
J gene: TRBJ1-1

CDR3 protein: CASSYYLSGDYGYTF
CDR3 DNA: TGTGCCAGCAGTTACTATTTATCCGGGGACTATGGCTACACCTTC
CDR3 length: 15
D gene: -
clone size: -
V gene: TRBV6-5
J gene: TRBJ1-2

CDR3 protein: CATRTGQSYEQYF
CDR3 DNA: TGTGCCACCCGGACAGGGCAATCCTACGAGCAGTACTTC
CDR3 length: 13
D gene: TRBD1
clone size: -
V gene: TRBV6-5
J gene: TRBJ2-7

CDR3 protein: CASSPGQGFGGYTF
CDR3 DNA: TGTGCCAGCAGCCCGGGACAGGGTTTTGGTGGCTACACCTTC
CDR3 length: 14
D gene: TRBD1
clone size: -
V gene: TRBV27
J gene: TRBJ1-2

CDR3 protein: CASSPLFRNQPQHF
CDR3 DNA: TGTGCCAGCAGCCCCCTGTTTCGCAATCAGCCCCAGCATTTT
CDR3 length: 14
D gene: -
clone size: -
V gene: TRBV5-5
J gene: TRBJ1-5

CDR3 protein: CASSLGGTGSEQYF
CDR3 DNA: TGCGCCAGCAGCCTGGGGGGGACAGGGAGCGAGCAGTACTTC
CDR3 length: 14
D gene: TRBD1
clone size: once
V gene: TRBV5-1
J gene: TRBJ2-7

CDR3 protein: CASSDYTGELFF
CDR3 DNA: TGTGCCAGCAGCGACTACACCGGGGAGCTGTTTTTT
CDR3 length: 12
D gene: -
clone size: -
V gene: TRBV11-3
J gene: TRBJ2-2

CDR3 protein: CASSLGLAGGRGETQYF
CDR3 DNA: TGTGCCAGCAGTTTGGGACTAGCGGGAGGGAGGGGAGAGACCCAGTACTTC
CDR3 length: 17
D gene: TRBD2
clone size: -
V gene: TRBV2
J gene: TRBJ2-5

CDR3 protein: CASSPIQGFEKLFF
CDR3 DNA: TGTGCCAGCAGCCCAATACAGGGTTTTGAAAAACTGTTTTTT
CDR3 length: 14
D gene: -
clone size: -
V gene: TRBV3-1/TRBV3-2
J gene: TRBJ1-4

CDR3 protein: CASSGWDRGNEQYF
CDR3 DNA: TGTGCCAGTAGCGGCTGGGACAGGGGTAACGAGCAGTACTTC
CDR3 length: 14
D gene: TRBD1
clone size: -
V gene: TRBV19
J gene: TRBJ2-7

CDR3 protein: CASSITGLAGGVGRDTQYF
CDR3 DNA: TGTGCCAGTAGTATTACCGGGCTAGCGGGAGGGGTCGGGCGAGATACGCAGTATTTT
CDR3 length: 19
D gene: TRBD2
clone size: -
V gene: TRBV19
J gene: TRBJ2-3

CDR3 protein: CASSPGTGAEDEQFF
CDR3 DNA: TGTGCCAGCAGCCCAGGGACAGGGGCGGAGGATGAGCAGTTCTTC
CDR3 length: 15
D gene: TRBD1
clone size: -
V gene: TRBV13
J gene: TRBJ2-1

CDR3 protein: CASSPDRAGTNEKLFF
CDR3 DNA: TGTGCCAGCAGCCCGGACAGGGCTGGAACTAATGAAAAACTGTTTTTT
CDR3 length: 16
D gene: TRBD1
clone size: -
V gene: TRBV9
J gene: TRBJ1-4

CDR3 protein: CASSTPQGVKYGYTF
CDR3 DNA: TGTGCCAGTAGTACCCCACAGGGGGTGAAATATGGCTACACCTTC
CDR3 length: 15
D gene: TRBD1
clone size: -
V gene: TRBV19
J gene: TRBJ1-2

CDR3 protein: CASRLAGKGTGELFF
CDR3 DNA: TGTGCCAGTCGACTAGCGGGGAAAGGCACCGGGGAGCTGTTTTTT
CDR3 length: 15
D gene: TRBD2
clone size: -
V gene: TRBV19
J gene: TRBJ2-2

CDR3 protein: CSVEADNSYEQYF
CDR3 DNA: TGCAGCGTTGAGGCAGACAACTCCTACGAGCAGTACTTC
CDR3 length: 13
D gene: -
clone size: once
V gene: TRBV29-1
J gene: TRBJ2-7

CDR3 protein: CASRQGTTSYEQYF
CDR3 DNA: TGCGCCAGCAGGCAGGGGACTACCTCCTACGAGCAGTACTTC
CDR3 length: 14
D gene: -
clone size: -
V gene: TRBV5-1
J gene: TRBJ2-7

CDR3 protein: CASSPGLGGNQPQHF
CDR3 DNA: TGTGCCAGCAGCCCCGGACTGGGAGGCAATCAGCCCCAGCATTTT
CDR3 length: 15
D gene: -
clone size: -
V gene: TRBV7-9
J gene: TRBJ1-5

CDR3 protein: CASGSGGSKGYTF
CDR3 DNA: TGTGCCAGCGGTTCTGGGGGCTCGAAAGGCTACACCTTC
CDR3 length: 13
D gene: -
clone size: -
V gene: TRBV12-1
J gene: TRBJ1-2

CDR3 protein: CASSQGLWGGNQPQHF
CDR3 DNA: TGTGCCAGCAGCCAAGGCCTCTGGGGAGGAAATCAGCCCCAGCATTTT
CDR3 length: 16
D gene: -
clone size: -
V gene: TRBV3-1/TRBV3-2
J gene: TRBJ1-5

CDR3 protein: CASSLRQGGQPQHF
CDR3 DNA: TGTGCCAGTAGCCTAAGACAGGGCGGACAGCCCCAGCATTTT
CDR3 length: 14
D gene: TRBD1
clone size: -
V gene: TRBV19
J gene: TRBJ1-5

CDR3 protein: CASSLGDRGNSPLHF
CDR3 DNA: TGTGCCAGCAGTTTAGGGGACAGGGGTAATTCACCCCTCCACTTT
CDR3 length: 15
D gene: TRBD1
clone size: -
V gene: TRBV28
J gene: TRBJ1-6

CDR3 protein: CASSTAGATFSTDTQYF
CDR3 DNA: TGTGCCAGCTCAACAGCGGGAGCGACCTTCAGCACAGATACGCAGTATTTT
CDR3 length: 17
D gene: TRBD2
clone size: -
V gene: TRBV18
J gene: TRBJ2-3

CDR3 protein: CASSAGPGGRSYNEQFF
CDR3 DNA: TGTGCCAGCAGCGCCGGGCCAGGGGGCCGCTCCTACAATGAGCAGTTCTTC
CDR3 length: 17
D gene: TRBD1
clone size: -
V gene: TRBV3-1/TRBV3-2
J gene: TRBJ2-1

CDR3 protein: CASSRPRQGTITPLHF
CDR3 DNA: TGTGCCAGCAGCCGTCCCCGACAGGGTACTATCACACCCCTCCACTTT
CDR3 length: 16
D gene: TRBD1
clone size: -
V gene: TRBV27
J gene: TRBJ1-6

CDR3 protein: CAISEGLGVSAKNIQYF
CDR3 DNA: TGTGCCATCAGTGAGGGGCTAGGGGTTTCGGCCAAAAACATTCAGTACTTC
CDR3 length: 17
D gene: -
clone size: -
V gene: TRBV10-3
J gene: TRBJ2-4

CDR3 protein: CASSFQREEVYEQYF
CDR3 DNA: TGTGCCAGCAGCTTCCAGCGGGAGGAGGTATACGAGCAGTACTTC
CDR3 length: 15
D gene: TRBD2
clone size: -
V gene: TRBV11-2
J gene: TRBJ2-7

CDR3 protein: CASSYYGRVGNSPLHF
CDR3 DNA: TGTGCCAGCAGTTACTATGGCAGGGTAGGAAATTCACCCCTCCACTTT
CDR3 length: 16
D gene: -
clone size: -
V gene: TRBV6-2/TRBV6-3
J gene: TRBJ1-6

CDR3 protein: CASSSTGRANYGYTF
CDR3 DNA: TGTGCCAGCAGCTCAACAGGGAGGGCTAACTATGGCTACACCTTC
CDR3 length: 15
D gene: -
clone size: -
V gene: TRBV5-4
J gene: TRBJ1-2

CDR3 protein: CASSLRDRERYEQYF
CDR3 DNA: TGTGCCAGCAGCTTACGGGACAGGGAGAGGTACGAGCAGTACTTC
CDR3 length: 15
D gene: TRBD1
clone size: -
V gene: TRBV7-6
J gene: TRBJ2-7

CDR3 protein: CASSMLDRVYEQYF
CDR3 DNA: TGTGCCAGTAGTATGTTGGACAGGGTTTACGAGCAGTACTTC
CDR3 length: 14
D gene: TRBD1
clone size: -
V gene: TRBV19
J gene: TRBJ2-7

CDR3 protein: CASSEASLGLAFF
CDR3 DNA: TGTGCCAGCAGTGAAGCGTCCCTCGGGTTAGCTTTCTTT
CDR3 length: 13
D gene: -
clone size: -
V gene: TRBV6-1
J gene: TRBJ1-1

CDR3 protein: CASRVTGGAVVYEQFF
CDR3 DNA: TGTGCCAGCAGGGTGACAGGGGGCGCGGTTGTGTATGAGCAGTTCTTC
CDR3 length: 16
D gene: TRBD1
clone size: -
V gene: TRBV27
J gene: TRBJ2-1

CDR3 protein: CASSLGAEVEAFF
CDR3 DNA: TGTGCCAGCAGCCTGGGGGCAGAGGTTGAAGCTTTCTTT
CDR3 length: 13
D gene: -
clone size: once
V gene: TRBV2
J gene: TRBJ1-1

CDR3 protein: CASSADSNTEAFF
CDR3 DNA: TGCGCCAGCAGTGCGGACAGTAACACTGAAGCTTTCTTT
CDR3 length: 13
D gene: -
clone size: -
V gene: TRBV5-1
J gene: TRBJ1-1

CDR3 protein: CASSLDRQVTDTQYF
CDR3 DNA: TGTGCCAGCAGCTTAGATCGGCAGGTGACAGATACGCAGTATTTT
CDR3 length: 15
D gene: -
clone size: -
V gene: TRBV11-2
J gene: TRBJ2-3

CDR3 protein: CASSQTQGAGQPQHF
CDR3 DNA: TGTGCCAGCTCACAAACACAGGGGGCAGGTCAGCCCCAGCATTTT
CDR3 length: 15
D gene: TRBD1
clone size: -
V gene: TRBV18
J gene: TRBJ1-5

CDR3 protein: CASSYRPSGRDTQYF
CDR3 DNA: TGTGCCAGCAGTTATCGACCAAGCGGGAGGGATACGCAGTATTTT
CDR3 length: 15
D gene: TRBD2
clone size: -
V gene: TRBV6-2/TRBV6-3
J gene: TRBJ2-3

CDR3 protein: CASTKNSYNSPLHF
CDR3 DNA: TGTGCCAGCACCAAAAACTCCTATAATTCACCCCTCCACTTT
CDR3 length: 14
D gene: -
clone size: -
V gene: TRBV7-8
J gene: TRBJ1-6

CDR3 protein: CASSIGTGMNEQFF
CDR3 DNA: TGTGCCAGTAGTATTGGGACAGGGATGAATGAGCAGTTCTTC
CDR3 length: 14
D gene: TRBD1
clone size: -
V gene: TRBV19
J gene: TRBJ2-1

CDR3 protein: CASSPWESGRALETQYF
CDR3 DNA: TGTGCCAGCAGCCCATGGGAGAGCGGGAGGGCCCTAGAGACCCAGTACTTC
CDR3 length: 17
D gene: TRBD2
clone size: once
V gene: TRBV3-1/TRBV3-2
J gene: TRBJ2-5

CDR3 protein: CASSLDRDYAGTQYF
CDR3 DNA: TGCGCCAGCAGCCTGGACAGGGATTATGCTGGGACCCAGTACTTC
CDR3 length: 15
D gene: TRBD1
clone size: -
V gene: TRBV5-1
J gene: TRBJ2-5

CDR3 protein: CASRRGGDGYTF
CDR3 DNA: TGTGCCAGCAGGAGGGGGGGTGATGGCTACACCTTC
CDR3 length: 12
D gene: -
clone size: -
V gene: TRBV12-3/TRBV12-4
J gene: TRBJ1-2

CDR3 protein: CASSPGLNYEQYF
CDR3 DNA: TGTGCCAGCAGTCCGGGACTCAACTACGAGCAGTACTTC
CDR3 length: 13
D gene: -
clone size: -
V gene: TRBV12-3/TRBV12-4
J gene: TRBJ2-7

CDR3 protein: CASSRDRGQPQHF
CDR3 DNA: TGTGCCAGCAGCCGGGACAGGGGACAGCCCCAGCATTTT
CDR3 length: 13
D gene: TRBD1
clone size: -
V gene: TRBV2
J gene: TRBJ1-5

CDR3 protein: CASSQGQGSGHEQFF
CDR3 DNA: TGCGCCAGCAGCCAAGGACAGGGGTCGGGCCATGAGCAGTTCTTC
CDR3 length: 15
D gene: TRBD1
clone size: -
V gene: TRBV4-3
J gene: TRBJ2-1

CDR3 protein: CASRPGQNQPQHF
CDR3 DNA: TGTGCCAGCAGACCGGGACAGAATCAGCCCCAGCATTTT
CDR3 length: 13
D gene: TRBD1
clone size: -
V gene: TRBV12-3/TRBV12-4
J gene: TRBJ1-5

CDR3 protein: CASSYRLAGYNEQFF
CDR3 DNA: TGTGCCAGCAGTTACCGGCTAGCGGGGTACAATGAGCAGTTCTTC
CDR3 length: 15
D gene: TRBD2
clone size: -
V gene: TRBV6-6
J gene: TRBJ2-1